This TCR beta chain comes out of a study of OX40 agonist ivuxolimab in advanced cancers. The germline gives CDR1 LGHNA, CDR2 YSLEER. The length of the CDR3 is 18 residues. V shed 0 bases, J shed 5 bases, and the junction held 8 bases outside the gene matches. Assay used: immunoSEQ multiplex PCR; TCRdb lists only in-frame clones, some missing. Of some 18,000 clones listed, about 81% are singletons. The receptor's source is an adult with an advanced solid tumor such as melanoma, head and neck, liver or kidney cancer. The rearrangement uses TRBV4-3 and TRBJ2-2; TRBD1 matches 11 bases. This specimen consisted of CD4+ or CD8+ T cells sorted from blood, obtained in a trial of the OX40 agonist ivuxolimab. CDR3 region: CASSQEGWTGGFTGELFF. DNA of the CDR3: TGCGCCAGCAGCCAAGAAGGGTGGACAGGGGGCTTTACCGGGGAGCTGTTTTTT.